The 29 T cell receptor beta chains reported below all come from one sample, sequenced in a study of T cells in Graves' hyperthyroidism and ophthalmopathy. Researchers took RNA transcripts and amplified the TCR beta CDR3 regions from them. Initially, a first-round RT-PCR of the TCR CDR3 employed the HTBI primer set. One entry per CDR3 protein, called by TCRdb with MiXCR from the multiplex PCR reads. Of around 240,000 distinct CDR3 sequences in the sample, roughly 15% are singletons; the top ten hold around 28%. Sequencing input: blood. The receptors were sampled from a woman younger than 35 with Graves' ophthalmopathy.

The chain joins TRBV5-5 to TRBJ2-5; D not resolved. CDR1 is SGHKS and CDR2 is YYEKEE in the germline V gene (reference sequence). CDR3 length: 14 amino acids. Trimming left V 0 bases short and J 1 base short, with 7 bases between. The DNA of the CDR3 is TGTGCCAGCAGCTTGGCGCTCGTCCAAGAGACCCAGTACTTC. As protein: CASSLALVQETQYF. Based on the CDR3 plus reference TRBV5-5 and TRBJ2-5, the full variable domain is DAGVTQSPTHLIKTRGQQVTLRCSPISGHKSVSWYQQVLGQGPQFIFQYYEKEERGRGNFPDRFSARQFPNYSSELNVNALLLGDSALYLCASSLALVQETQYFGPGTRLLVL.

This clonotype was detected many times. This sequence joins TRBV2 and TRBJ1-3; 9 positions agree with TRBD1. Trimming at V came to 8 bases and at J to 4 bases, leaving 9 bases not matched to a gene. This CDR3 spans 15 amino acids. CDR1 is SNHLY, CDR2 FYNNEI, per germline. The CDR3 DNA reads TGTGCCAGCGGGGGGGACAGGGAGGCGGGAAACACCATATATTTT. Protein: CASGGDREAGNTIYF.

This clonotype has a count of ten or more. The chain carries TRBV7-9 and TRBJ2-1, with 13 bases lining up with TRBD2. The junction had 4 bases not matched to a gene; V was cut back by 3 bases and J by 8 bases. Germline CDR1 SEHNR, CDR2 FQNEAQ (reference sequence). The CDR3 is 15 residues long. DNA for the CDR3: TGTGCCAGCAGCTTTCAACTAGCGGGAGGGGATGAGCAGTTCTTC. It translates to CASSFQLAGGDEQFF.

This clonotype was observed many times. The chain links TRBV5-1 to TRBJ2-1; no firm D call. Between the trimmed V and J ends, which lost 0 bases and 3 bases, there was a span of 7 bases. Germline V gene lookup returns CDR1 SGHRS and CDR2 YFSETQ. The CDR3 has 14 residues. Written as DNA, the CDR3 is TGCGCCAGCAGCTTGGAGATTGGCTACAATGAGCAGTTCTTC. This encodes CASSLEIGYNEQFF.

This clonotype was seen ten or more times. The V call is TRBV27, the J call TRBJ2-1; 11 bases line up with TRBD1. Germline CDR1 MNHEY, CDR2 SMNVEV (reference sequence). V lost 2 bases, J lost 6 bases, and 9 bases stayed unmatched. This CDR3 region has 17 residues. CDR3 nucleotide sequence: TGTGCCAGCAGTTTAACCGGGACAGGGGGAAACGGCAATGAGCAGTTCTTC. This encodes CASSLTGTGGNGNEQFF.

This clonotype was picked up many times. This chain connects TRBV19 to TRBJ2-1, with 14 bases that match TRBD2. The J segment lost 0 bases and the V segment lost 5 bases, leaving 6 bases of the junction unmatched. The CDR3 covers 18 residues. Germline CDR1 and CDR2: LNHDA and SQIVND (reference sequence). CDR3 bases: TGTGCCAGTAGTGCGGGACTAGCGGGGGACCGCTCCTACAATGAGCAGTTCTTC. Translated, it gives CASSAGLAGDRSYNEQFF.

This clonotype has a count of ten or more. The chain employs TRBV11-2 and TRBJ1-4; TRBD1 aligns across 8 bases. The J segment lost 4 bases and the V segment lost 10 bases, leaving 5 bases of the junction unmatched. The CDR3 has 13 amino acids. Looked up from germline, CDR1 is SGHAT and CDR2 is FQNNGV. The CDR3: CATQTGVNEKLFF. Here the CDR3 DNA reads TGTGCCACGCAGACAGGGGTTAATGAAAAACTGTTTTTT.

This clonotype was seen repeatedly, ten times or more. The V and J genes are TRBV20-1 and TRBJ2-7; D may correspond to TRBD1 or TRBD2 (6 bases each). Trimming shortened V by 1 base and J by 4 bases, and 17 bases separated the two germline ends. Looked up from germline, CDR1 is DFQATT and CDR2 is SNEGSKA (reference sequence). The CDR3 length is 15 residues. The CDR3, as DNA: TGCAGTGCTAGAGTGATCAGAGGGGGGATTTACGAGCAGTACTTC. Its translation is CSARVIRGGIYEQYF.

The chain joins TRBV20-1 to TRBJ1-4, with a tentative D call TRBD1 (5 bases). The CDR3 is 13 amino acids. The germline gives CDR1 DFQATT, CDR2 SNEGSKA (reference sequence). Deletions cut 6 bases from V and 5 bases from J, with 13 bases between. The CDR3 region is CSAEDNLNEKLFF. In nucleotides, the CDR3 is TGCAGTGCAGAGGACAATTTGAATGAAAAACTGTTTTTT.

This clonotype was recorded many times. Written as DNA, the CDR3 is TGTGCCAGCAGCCAAGATGGGGAACTTAGCAATCAGCCCCAGCATTTT. It codes for CASSQDGELSNQPQHF. V and J are TRBV4-2 and TRBJ1-5; D remains ambiguous. This CDR3 spans 16 amino acids. V lost 0 bases to trimming and J lost 0 bases, with 9 bases between them. Germline V gives CDR1 LGHNA, CDR2 YNFKEQ.

This clonotype was seen many times. The V and J genes are TRBV10-3 and TRBJ1-2; no definite D call. Germline CDR1 and CDR2: ENHRY and SYGVKD. CDR3 length equals 14 residues. V gave up 7 bases and J gave up 1 base, with 13 bases separating them. The CDR3 loop is CAINQDGYNYGYTF. The CDR3, as DNA: TGTGCCATCAACCAGGACGGCTATAACTATGGCTACACCTTC.

This chain links TRBV5-4 with TRBJ2-5; D may be TRBD1 (5 bases). Germline-derived CDR1 and CDR2 are SGHNT and YYREEE (reference sequence). The CDR3 covers 15 residues. Trimming pared 4 bases from V and 5 bases from J, leaving 18 bases between. For the CDR3, the DNA is TGTGCCAGCAGCAGACAGAGTCTCTCTGGCGAGACCCAGTACTTC. Protein: CASSRQSLSGETQYF.

This clonotype showed up just a few times. V gene TRBV29-1 combines with J gene TRBJ2-1, with TRBD2 identical over 16 bases. The J segment lost 6 bases and the V segment lost 6 bases, leaving 11 bases of the junction unmatched. The germline V gene has CDR1 SQVTM and CDR2 ANQGSEA. The length of the CDR3 is 17 residues. This chain's CDR3 is CSVCLIGTSGGANEQFF. DNA of the CDR3: TGCAGCGTCTGTTTGATCGGGACTAGCGGGGGGGCCAATGAGCAGTTCTTC.

This clonotype was detected many times. CDR3 in amino acids: CASIGPKRSGNTIYF. CDR3 DNA: TGTGCCAGCATTGGCCCGAAGCGCTCTGGAAACACCATATATTTT. This chain connects TRBV28 to TRBJ1-3, with D unclear. The V and J ends lost 7 bases and 0 bases respectively, with 13 bases between them. The germline gives CDR1 MDHEN, CDR2 SYDVKM. This CDR3 is built from 15 residues.

This clonotype was seen many times. The chain couples TRBV11-2 to TRBJ2-2; D possibly matches TRBD1 or TRBD2 (6 bases each). Trimming cost V 0 bases and J 5 bases, with 13 bases left between them. Germline values: CDR1 SGHAT, CDR2 FQNNGV. The CDR3 covers 16 residues. As DNA, the CDR3 is TGTGCCAGCAGCTTAGATAGTGGGGGGCGTACCGGGGAGCTGTTTTTT. As protein: CASSLDSGGRTGELFF.

This clonotype was recorded at least ten times. J is TRBJ2-3 and V is TRBV4-1; a possible D gene is TRBD1 (5 bases). The CDR3 has 17 residues. Per the germline V gene, CDR1 is MGHRA and CDR2 is YSYEKL. V lost 0 bases and J lost 1, with 14 bases in between. The CDR3 loop reads CASSQDQGLGGTDTQYF. The CDR3 nucleotides are TGCGCCAGCAGCCAAGATCAGGGCCTAGGGGGCACAGATACGCAGTATTTT.

This clonotype was detected a few times. This sequence joins TRBV2 and TRBJ2-6; possibly TRBD1 or TRBD2 for D (5 bases each). Germline V lookup: CDR1 SNHLY, CDR2 FYNNEI. V gave up 6 bases and J gave up 0 bases, with 12 bases separating them. The CDR3 is made up of 16 amino acids. CDR3 protein: CASSVGRHSGANVLTF. The CDR3 coding sequence is TGTGCCAGCAGCGTGGGACGGCACTCTGGGGCCAACGTCCTGACTTTC.

At least ten counts were recorded for this clonotype. The chain combines TRBV28 with TRBJ2-7; TRBD2 might be the D (7 bases). V dropped 7 bases and J dropped 4 bases, with 23 bases sitting between them. This CDR3 region has 16 residues. Germline V gives CDR1 MDHEN, CDR2 SYDVKM. The CDR3: CASTLHGGGSKYEQYF. In nucleotides, the CDR3 is TGTGCCAGCACGCTTCATGGGGGCGGGAGTAAGTACGAGCAGTACTTC.

The rearrangement links TRBV6-1 to TRBJ2-7; 8 bases are shared with TRBD1. This CDR3 region has 16 residues. With V trimmed by 2 bases and J by 4 bases, 10 bases remained unmatched. Germline CDR1 MNHNS, CDR2 SASEGT. The CDR3: CASSEYLGQGAYEQYF. The CDR3 DNA reads as TGTGCCAGCAGTGAATATTTGGGGCAGGGGGCGTACGAGCAGTACTTC.

The table lists this clonotype with many counts. This chain joins TRBV6-1 and TRBJ2-3; TRBD1 matches at 8 bases. The ends lost 6 bases at V and 1 base at J; junction bases unmatched: 0. The CDR3 sequence is 13 residues long. Germline V gives CDR1 MNHNS, CDR2 SASEGT. CDR3 DNA: TGTGCCAGCAGGGACAGGGGCACAGATACGCAGTATTTT. Protein product: CASRDRGTDTQYF.

The chain recombines TRBV2 with TRBJ1-2, with 8 bases fitting TRBD1. The CDR3 loop spans 13 amino acids. After removal of 7 bases from V and 2 bases from J, the junction contained 3 bases not matched to a gene. The germline V gene has CDR1 SNHLY and CDR2 FYNNEI. The CDR3 DNA sequence: TGTGCCAGCATAAGGGACAGGAACTATGGCTACACCTTC. It is translated as CASIRDRNYGYTF.

The chain couples TRBV28 to TRBJ1-1; possibly TRBD1 for D (6 bases). Germline V gives CDR1 MDHEN, CDR2 SYDVKM. Trimming removed 3 bases from V and 4 bases from J, with 18 bases in between. The CDR3 length is 16 residues. CDR3 in amino acids: CASSFRQGRRGTEAFF. The DNA of the CDR3 is TGTGCCAGCAGTTTTAGGCAGGGGAGAAGGGGCACTGAAGCTTTCTTT.

This clonotype was seen repeatedly, ten times or more. The chain joins TRBV20-1 to TRBJ1-5, with 7 bases fitting TRBD1. With V trimmed by 2 bases and J by 5 bases, 12 bases remained unmatched. Germline loops: CDR1 DFQATT, CDR2 SNEGSKA (reference sequence). This CDR3 has 16 amino acids. CDR3: CSARKYGDREDQPQHF. The CDR3 nucleotides read TGCAGTGCTAGAAAATACGGCGACAGGGAGGATCAGCCCCAGCATTTT.

In this sample, this clonotype turned up many times. The chain couples TRBV5-1 to TRBJ1-4, with D maybe TRBD1 (5 bases). V lost 4 bases and J lost 10, with 17 bases in between. The CDR3 has 14 residues. CDR1 SGHRS and CDR2 YFSETQ come from the germline V gene. The CDR3 here is CASSAGTDIVKLFF. CDR3 sequence (DNA): TGCGCCAGCAGCGCCGGGACCGACATTGTAAAACTGTTTTTT.

This clonotype was detected only a few times. The CDR3 DNA is TGTGCCAGCTCACCACCCAGGGAATACGAGCAGTACTTC. Translation: CASSPPREYEQYF. The chain employs TRBV18 and TRBJ2-7; weak D call: TRBD1 (5 bases). Germline V lookup: CDR1 KGHSH, CDR2 LQKENI. This CDR3 region has 13 residues. Trimming cost V 0 bases and J 4 bases, with 7 bases left between them.

This clonotype was counted many times. The chain combines TRBV6-1 with TRBJ2-3; 12 bases match TRBD2. V lost 3 bases, J lost 4 bases, and 2 bases stayed unmatched. The length of the CDR3 is 15 residues. Germline CDR1 reads MNHNS; CDR2 reads SASEGT. The CDR3 nucleotides are TGTGCCAGCAGTGAGACTAGCGGGGGCCCAGATACGCAGTATTTT. Translated: CASSETSGGPDTQYF.

This chain joins TRBV12-3 or TRBV12-4 and TRBJ1-2; D is possibly TRBD1 (5 bases). V was trimmed by 4 bases and J by 0 bases, leaving 12 bases between them. The CDR3 runs to 15 residues. This CDR3 is CASSSAGTTNYGYTF. CDR3 in DNA: TGTGCCAGCAGTTCGGCCGGGACGACTAACTATGGCTACACCTTC.

This clonotype appeared many times. The gene calls are TRBV7-9 and TRBJ1-2, with TRBD1 matching 7 bases. There are 13 residues in the CDR3. J lost 6 bases, V lost 5 bases, and 6 bases had no gene match. Germline V gives CDR1 SEHNR, CDR2 FQNEAQ (reference sequence). DNA for the CDR3: TGTGCCAGCAGCCCCACAGGGGTTCATGGCTACACCTTC. This translates into CASSPTGVHGYTF. The whole variable domain, filled in from reference TRBV7-9 and TRBJ1-2, reads DTGVSQNPRHKITKRGQNVTFRCDPISEHNRLYWYRQTLGQGPEFLTYFQNEAQLEKSRLLSDRFSAERPKGSFSTLEIQRTEQGDSAMYLCASSPTGVHGYTFGSGTRLTVV.

The chain carries TRBV3-1 and TRBJ1-1, with TRBD1 matching over 8 bases. The V and J ends lost 3 bases and 7 bases, in that order; junction bases with no gene match: 22. The CDR3 totals 19 residues. Per the germline V gene, CDR1 is LGHDT and CDR2 is YNNKEL (reference sequence). CDR3 residues: CASSQSGSAGGQVRGEAFF. The CDR3 nucleotides read TGTGCCAGCAGCCAGAGTGGTTCTGCAGGGGGCCAAGTAAGAGGTGAAGCTTTCTTT. The variable domain in full, with the rest retrieved from reference TRBV3-1 and TRBJ1-1, is DTAVSQTPKYLVTQMGNDKSIKCEQNLGHDTMYWYKQDSKKFLKIMFSYNNKELIINETVPNRFSPKSPDKAHLNLHINSLELGDSAVYFCASSQSGSAGGQVRGEAFFGQGTRLTVV.